Listed below are T cell receptor beta chains from one sample, sequenced in a study of identical twins. Using its own MiXCR run on the 5' RACE reads, TCRdb lists one record per CDR3 protein. The sample includes over 200,000 distinct CDR3 sequences, around a tenth of them seen just once. Sequencing was done on a sample of memory (CD45RO+) T cells sorted from blood. Receptors originate from a woman aged 18-29 years in good health. The CDR3 runs from the conserved cysteine through the conserved F or W. Each record gives: V gene, CDR3 protein.

TRBV5-1,CASSLTGPNDPGNTIYF
TRBV12-3/TRBV12-4,CASSLGLAGPSGANVLTF
TRBV7-6,CASSHTGSKTQYF
TRBV12-3/TRBV12-4,CASTLRRRNTEAFF
TRBV12-3/TRBV12-4,CASSYRTAGGFF
TRBV5-1,CATGDPGEKETQYF
TRBV4-1,CASSQEITSGSARTQETQYF
TRBV18,CASSPTQQGTDTQYF
TRBV2,CASSGDIYTGELFF
TRBV7-8,CASSLIETQYF
TRBV4-1,CASSQVSYEMRTQYF
TRBV4-2,CASSRIVISNFGAPDRGSNEQFF
TRBV5-1,CASSLDPGTGANEQYF
TRBV10-3,CAISGPGQGQTDTQYF
TRBV10-3,CAISEFSGDGNEQFF
TRBV5-1,CASRPSGRQETQYF
TRBV12-3/TRBV12-4,CASSLRRGGNSPLHF
TRBV7-2,CASSWWDTPPADTQYF
TRBV7-9,CASSKIDGASTDTQYF
TRBV12-3/TRBV12-4,CASSLTGGAGANVLTF
TRBV20-1,CSARGQGALYGYTF
TRBV2,CASMVSVYQETQYF
TRBV2,CASSSGLAGGPYEQYF
TRBV20-1,CSGRDREEKLFF